The 2 T cell receptor beta chains listed next were all sequenced from one sample in a study of T cell responses to AZD1222 COVID-19 vaccine. The repertoire was sequenced with immunoSEQ multiplex PCR; TCRdb's copy has only in-frame clones and lacks some. The data hold 100,000 to 150,000 clones, with roughly 92% observed a single time. Sequencing used peripheral blood, obtained 28 days after the second AZD1222 dose. All receptors come from an adult who received the AZD1222 COVID-19 vaccine.

The V call is TRBV15, the J call TRBJ2-2; 7 positions match TRBD1. Germline CDR1 and CDR2: LNHNV and YYDKDF (reference sequence). V was clipped by 5 bases and J by 7 bases; unmatched bases: 7. The CDR3 runs to 14 residues. CDR3 sequence (DNA): TGTGCCACCAGCCACAGGGGTGAAAGCGGGGAGCTGTTTTTT. Protein sequence: CATSHRGESGELFF.

V and J are TRBV12-5 and TRBJ2-6; 8 bases align to TRBD1. CDR1 and CDR2 (germline): LGHNT, FRNRAP. CDR3 length equals 18 residues. J gave up 0 bases and V 1 base, and 5 bases lay outside the gene matches. The CDR3 loop reads CASGLARGLSSGANVLTF. The CDR3 DNA reads as TGTGCTAGTGGTTTGGCCAGGGGGCTAAGCTCTGGGGCCAACGTCCTGACTTTC.